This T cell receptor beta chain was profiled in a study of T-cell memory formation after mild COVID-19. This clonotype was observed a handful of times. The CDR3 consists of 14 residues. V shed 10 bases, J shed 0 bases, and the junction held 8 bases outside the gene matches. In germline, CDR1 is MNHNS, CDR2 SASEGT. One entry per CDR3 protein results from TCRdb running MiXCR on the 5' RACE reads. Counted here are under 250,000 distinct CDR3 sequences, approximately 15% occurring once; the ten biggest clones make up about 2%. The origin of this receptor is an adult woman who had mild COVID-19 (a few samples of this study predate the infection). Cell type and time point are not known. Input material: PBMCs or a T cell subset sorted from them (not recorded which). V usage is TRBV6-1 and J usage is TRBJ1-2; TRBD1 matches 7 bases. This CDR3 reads CAIRQGSANYGYTF. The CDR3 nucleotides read TGTGCCATAAGACAGGGCTCAGCTAACTATGGCTACACCTTC.